The rows below give T cell receptor beta chains drawn from one sample of a study of blood T cell repertoires in COVID-19. Assay: immunoSEQ multiplex PCR; the TCRdb copy retains only in-frame clones and omits some. In the table there are more than 250,000 clones, about 90% of which are singletons. Source material: peripheral blood. Receptors originate from a woman between 45 and 60 years old with COVID-19, enrolled during active disease. Both conserved end residues are part of each CDR3.

v_gene	CDR3aa
TRBV19	CATTIQGPNQPQHF
TRBV18	CASSPSGTSVNEQFF
TRBV19	CASSRASVSNQPQHF
TRBV11-3	CASSSRQGLVTEAFF
TRBV5-4	CASSPNRASLNIQYF
TRBV7-2	CASSLDYRRRNQPQHF
TRBV11-2	CASSLPGGDAAYF
TRBV6-5	CASSYPAGDGQPQHF
TRBV14	CASSQEGRGAYNEQFF
TRBV19	CASSSYSSGRASREQYF
TRBV24-1	CATSDPGNSYNEQFF
TRBV27	CASSFNRGQFDEQYF
TRBV5-4	CASSPGGDRGTSTPFF
TRBV6-5	CASSYSSGRVGNTIYF
TRBV3-1/TRBV3-2	CASSPTGREATEAFF
TRBV5-1	CASKFTSTDTQYF
TRBV27	CASSFRGQGATDTQYF
TRBV20-1	CSASQGPTYEQYF
TRBV7-9	CASSPRTSGRALETQYF
TRBV18	CASSLKGQDTEAFF
TRBV5-4	CASSLATPGANVLTF
TRBV5-4	CASSLGQTRTYEQYF
TRBV9	CASSVIGDTEAFF
TRBV24-1	CATSDYMGGTFISGELFF
TRBV19	CASSTNLLAGRTDTQYF
TRBV5-1	CASRYSEIYNEQFF
TRBV19	CASRLRGGDGYTF
TRBV6-5	CASSYGLADSNEQFF
TRBV30	CAWGQGARAYGYTF
TRBV11-3	CASSLEGSGLNEQFF
TRBV9	CASSVGGRGHTDTQYF
TRBV19	CASSPTGGGLNEQFF
TRBV10-3	CAISEGAEQYF
TRBV5-4	CASSEGGGSNYGYTF
TRBV7-6	CASRSGTGGLETQYF
TRBV7-2	CASIKNRGLLNEQFF
TRBV18	CASSPTLGLTYEQYF
TRBV7-2	CASSPQLLAGSYNEQFF
TRBV19	CASSILGGNNPYEQYF
TRBV24-1	CATSDFSASGPHSSYNEQFF
TRBV5-4	CASSLPGQGYEQYF
TRBV5-6	CASTLSGRASGNEQFF
TRBV5-1	CASSLTGMGQETQYF
TRBV5-1	CASSPGPREIEQFF
TRBV25-1	CASSDYPSGRWSYEQYF
TRBV30	CARLDRSYNEQFF
TRBV3-1/TRBV3-2	CASSQVVDNANGYTF
TRBV11-2	CASSLVSLNTGELFF
TRBV29-1	CSVTQGYNQPQHF
TRBV14	CASSQAGGGPYEQYF
TRBV3-1/TRBV3-2	CASSQVKGAEKLFF
TRBV18	CASSDGTSGTDTQYF